This TCR beta chain was identified during a study of blood T cell repertoires in COVID-19. Overall study: Researchers got acute and convalescent COVID-19 samples from the United States, Italy and Spain.

In the original workflow: The authors estimated nucleated cell counts from reference gene primer amplification. Assay used: immunoSEQ multiplex PCR; TCRdb lists only in-frame clones, some missing. V and J calls and clone size are given by that table; D and trimming were obtained from the DNA. The sample shows about 190,000 clones, more than 65% of them seen only once. Enrolled through a virtual design, the participants were between 18 and 89 years of age and came from about two dozen US areas. Participants had their cohort set by participant-reported clinical history. The CDR3 is 15 amino acids. Trimming took off 2 bases at V and 8 bases at J, with 15 bases between the two ends. CDR1 is SGHTA and CDR2 is FQGNSA in the germline V gene.

The sequenced sample was PBMCs or T cells enriched from blood (not recorded which). The chain is built from TRBV7-2 and TRBJ2-2; tentatively, D is TRBD1 (7 bases). The TCR sequence derives from a woman between 45 and 65 years old with acute COVID-19. CDR3 DNA: TGTGCCAGCAGCTTAAACAGGGGAGGTTCAGGGGAGCTGTTTTTT. It translates to CASSLNRGGSGELFF. The full variable domain, with the rest looked up from reference TRBV7-2 and TRBJ2-2, is GAGVSQSPSNKVTEKGKDVELRCDPISGHTALYWYRQSLGQGLEFLIYFQGNSAPDKSGLPSDRFSAERTGGSVSTLTIQRTQQEDSAVYLCASSLNRGGSGELFFGEGSRLTVL.